One and the same sample provided the 17 T cell receptor beta chains below, sequenced in a study of blood T cell repertoires in COVID-19. The protocol was immunoSEQ multiplex PCR, while the TCRdb copy is restricted to in-frame clones and leaves out a portion. The sample contains about 670,000 clones, approximately 90% of which appear only once. The sequenced material came from peripheral blood. The receptor source for this set is a woman between 18 and 30 years old with acute or convalescent COVID-19.

The chain joins TRBV15 to TRBJ1-3; 7 nucleotides align to TRBD1. Germline assignment: CDR1 LNHNV and CDR2 YYDKDF (reference sequence). This CDR3 spans 17 amino acids. Germline trimming cut 1 base from V and 0 bases from J; bases unmatched to any gene: 6. The CDR3 region has the DNA TGTGCCACCAGCAGAGTCCGTGCAGGGGGCTCTGGAAACACCATATATTTT. Its translation: CATSRVRAGGSGNTIYF.

This rearrangement joins TRBV7-3 to TRBJ1-1; D is ambiguous. Germline V gene lookup returns CDR1 SGHTA and CDR2 FQGTGA. The V and J ends lost 2 bases and 5 bases respectively, with 9 bases between them. CDR3 length: 13 residues. DNA for the CDR3: TGTGCCAGCAGCTTAGGTGCGCGGACTGAAGCTTTCTTT. It specifies CASSLGARTEAFF.

The chain uses TRBV6-5 and TRBJ1-1, with D possibly being TRBD1 (6 bases). The germline CDR1 and CDR2 sequences are MNHEY and SVGAGI. Trimming took 8 bases from V and 11 from J, leaving 15 bases between them. The CDR3 is made up of 11 amino acids. The CDR3 DNA reads as TGTGCCAGCGGCGGGGGCCTGGGGGCTTTCTTT. This translates into CASGGGLGAFF.

The genes are TRBV3-1 (or the pseudogene TRBV3-2) and TRBJ2-1; 10 bases agree with TRBD2. Germline CDR1 reads LGHDT; CDR2 reads YNNKEL (reference sequence). V dropped 0 bases and J dropped 14; count of bases not matched to a gene: 7. The CDR3 length is 14 residues. The CDR3 region is CASSQDRLAGDKFF. The CDR3 DNA reads TGTGCCAGCAGCCAAGACCGGCTAGCGGGGGACAAGTTCTTC.

This clone was recorded once. The chain uses TRBV11-2 and TRBJ1-1; 12 bases match TRBD1. Germline V gene data show CDR1 as SGHAT and CDR2 as FQNNGV. V trimming: 7 bases; J trimming: 2 bases; junction bases outside the gene matches: 11. This CDR3 has 17 amino acids. The CDR3 DNA reads TGTGCCAGCAACAACCCCCGGGACAGGGGGCGAAACACTGAAGCTTTCTTT. Its protein product is CASNNPRDRGRNTEAFF.

J is TRBJ1-1 and V is TRBV2; TRBD1 aligns across 8 bases. This CDR3 has 18 amino acids. In germline, CDR1 is SNHLY, CDR2 FYNNEI. J gave up 7 bases and V 2 bases, and 18 bases lay outside the gene matches. As DNA, the CDR3 is TGTGCCAGCAGTGAATTAGCCCCGACAGGGGATGAGAAACGTGAAGCTTTCTTT. Translation: CASSELAPTGDEKREAFF.

This sequence joins TRBV6-5 and TRBJ2-3; no firm D call. CDR1 and CDR2 (germline): MNHEY, SVGAGI. The CDR3 spans 10 residues. The ends were cut back, 8 bases at V and 6 bases at J, with 6 bases in the middle. This CDR3 is CASLRDTQYF. CDR3 DNA: TGTGCCAGCTTGCGGGATACGCAGTATTTT.

CDR3 nucleotide sequence: TGTGCCAGCACCCACAGGGGGACAGGGGTAATGAGTAACTATGGCTACACCTTC. Translation gives CASTHRGTGVMSNYGYTF. The V and J genes are TRBV7-9 and TRBJ1-2, with 10 nucleotides matching TRBD1. Germline-derived CDR1 and CDR2 are SEHNR and FQNEAQ (reference sequence). The CDR3 length is 18 residues. With 7 bases clipped from V and 1 base from J, the junction kept 15 bases outside the gene matches.

The V gene is TRBV29-1, the J gene TRBJ1-2, with 9 bases lining up with TRBD1. Germline V gives CDR1 SQVTM, CDR2 ANQGSEA. V gave up 6 bases and J gave up 7 bases; unmatched junction bases: 9. The CDR3 is 13 amino acids. CDR3 in DNA: TGCAGCGTGGCATCACAGGGGGCGACTGGCTACACCTTC. Its protein product is CSVASQGATGYTF.

This clone occurred a few times. V and J are TRBV7-9 and TRBJ1-6; maybe TRBD1 (5 bases). Germline lookup yields CDR1 SEHNR and CDR2 FQNEAQ (reference sequence). The CDR3 is made up of 12 amino acids. V was pared by 8 bases and J by 9 bases, with 11 bases between. The DNA of the CDR3 is TGTGCCAGCTCTCCCGGGGGTTCACCCCTCCACTTT. This gives the protein CASSPGGSPLHF.

The count of this clone is one. This chain connects TRBV27 to TRBJ2-6; D might be TRBD1 (6 bases). This CDR3 is built from 16 residues. In germline, CDR1 is MNHEY, CDR2 SMNVEV (reference sequence). V dropped 5 bases and J dropped 1 base, with 12 bases sitting between them. The CDR3 bases are TGTGCCAGCAGTCGGACAGTTCCTTCTGGGGCCAACGTCCTGACTTTC. Protein sequence: CASSRTVPSGANVLTF.

CDR3 sequence reads: CTSSRKQGIPNQPQHF. DNA of the CDR3: TGCACCAGCAGCCGTAAACAGGGCATACCCAACCAGCCCCAGCATTTT. V and J are TRBV1 and TRBJ1-5; the table calls TRBD1, which could not be checked here. TRBV1 is assigned pseudogene status. The CDR3 spans 16 residues.

The table lists this clone with a few counts. The chain has TRBV28 and TRBJ1-1; D ambiguous. V lost 7 bases to trimming and J lost 11 bases, with 11 bases between them. The CDR3 runs 10 residues. Germline CDR1 is MDHEN and CDR2 is SYDVKM. The CDR3 sequence is CASIGGHAFF. As DNA, the CDR3 is TGTGCCAGCATAGGAGGGCATGCTTTCTTT.

The gene calls are TRBV7-9 and TRBJ1-2; no clear D. Trimming took 1 base from V and 4 from J, leaving 4 bases between them. CDR1 and CDR2 from the germline V gene are SEHNR and FQNEAQ (reference sequence). The CDR3 contains 12 residues. The CDR3 loop is CASSLGPYGYTF. The CDR3 nucleotides are TGTGCCAGCAGCTTAGGGCCCTATGGCTACACCTTC.

The J gene is TRBJ1-5, the V gene TRBV19; 7 positions match TRBD1. Germline V lookup: CDR1 LNHDA, CDR2 SQIVND (reference sequence). CDR3 length: 13 amino acids. The trim removed 5 bases at V and 7 bases at J, leaving 5 bases unmatched. Here the CDR3 DNA reads TGTGCCAGTAGTTTTGACAGGGAACAGCCCCAGCATTTT. Translated, it gives CASSFDREQPQHF.

V usage is TRBV3-1 (or the pseudogene TRBV3-2) and J usage is TRBJ2-5; D may be TRBD1 (6 bases). Germline V gene lookup returns CDR1 LGHDT and CDR2 YNNKEL (reference sequence). This CDR3 contains 14 residues. The ends were cut back, 3 bases at V and 1 base at J, with 9 bases in the middle. CDR3 DNA: TGTGCCAGCAGCCATCCAGGGGTCCAAGAGACCCAGTACTTC. Translated: CASSHPGVQETQYF.

The V and J genes are TRBV6-2 or TRBV6-3 and TRBJ2-1, with 12 bases identical to TRBD2. Germline V lookup: CDR1 MNHEY, CDR2 SVGEGT. This CDR3 is built from 18 residues. After removal of 5 bases from V and 0 bases from J, the junction contained 8 bases not matched to a gene. CDR3 DNA: TGTGCCAGCAGTATAACTAGCGGGGGGACGAGCTCCTACAATGAGCAGTTCTTC. This sequence encodes CASSITSGGTSSYNEQFF.